The present entry profiles one TCR beta chain with its context. The sample originates from a study of blood T cell repertoires in COVID-19. Overall study: Both acute and convalescent COVID-19 samples were obtained from the United States, Italy and Spain. The analysed material was cDNA or gDNA that came from T cells, B-cell-depleted T cells, or PBMCs.

Original methodology: Reference gene primer amplification gave nucleated cell count estimates. Clones were sequenced by immunoSEQ multiplex PCR, and TCRdb holds only the in-frame ones, with some missing. V and J calls and clone size are given by that table; D and trimming were obtained from the DNA. The sample yields 97,000 or so clones, 91% seen once. The CDR3 length is 16 residues. Germline V lookup: CDR1 SGHNT, CDR2 YYREEE (reference sequence). After removal of 2 bases from V and 8 bases from J, the junction contained 13 bases not matched to a gene. Input material: peripheral blood. The clonotype comes from a man between 18 and 35 years old with acute or convalescent COVID-19. V usage is TRBV5-4 and J usage is TRBJ1-2; TRBD1 matches at 9 bases. The CDR3 is CASSFGTGLTRGGYTF. The CDR3 DNA is TGTGCCAGCAGCTTTGGGACAGGGCTTACCCGGGGCGGCTACACCTTC.